The clone carrying this T cell receptor (beta chain) was seen once. CDR1 is MRHNA and CDR2 is SNTAGT in the germline V gene. J gave up 1 base and V 2 bases, and 0 bases lay outside the gene matches. The CDR3 loop spans 14 amino acids. The data stem from a study of blood T cell repertoires in COVID-19. As processed by the authors: Counts of nucleated cells, estimated from reference gene primer amplification, were obtained. The protocol was immunoSEQ multiplex PCR, while the TCRdb copy is restricted to in-frame clones and leaves out a portion. V and J calls and clone size are given by that table; D and trimming were obtained from the DNA. This table holds around 87,000 clones, roughly 90% found once.

Sequenced: peripheral blood. This TCR was sampled from a human donor with active COVID-19. The donor label of this sample is uncertain. The J gene is TRBJ2-3, the V gene TRBV6-4; 7 bases fit TRBD2. The CDR3 loop is CASSDSGGTDTQYF. CDR3 sequence (DNA): TGTGCCAGCAGTGACAGCGGGGGCACAGATACGCAGTATTTT.